Each of the 6 T cell receptor beta chains below was sequenced from the same sample in a study of blood T cell repertoires in COVID-19. Some clones are missing from TCRdb's copy, which holds only in-frame ones; the method was immunoSEQ multiplex PCR. The sample has roughly 58,000 clones; just over 70% are singletons. Sequencing was performed on PBMCs or T cells enriched from blood (not recorded which). These receptors were taken from a woman aged 60 to 75 who had been exposed to COVID-19.

The rearrangement links TRBV5-5 to TRBJ2-5, with TRBD2 identical over 8 bases. The germline CDR1 and CDR2 sequences are SGHKS and YYEKEE (reference sequence). V dropped 2 bases and J dropped 3; count of bases not matched to a gene: 3. This CDR3 contains 14 residues. The CDR3 DNA is TGTGCCAGCAGCTTCGGGGGGGTAAAAGAGACCCAGTACTTC. Its translation is CASSFGGVKETQYF. Complete variable domain (other parts from reference TRBV5-5 and TRBJ2-5): DAGVTQSPTHLIKTRGQQVTLRCSPISGHKSVSWYQQVLGQGPQFIFQYYEKEERGRGNFPDRFSARQFPNYSSELNVNALLLGDSALYLCASSFGGVKETQYFGPGTRLLVL.

This clone appeared a few times. The identical CDR3 is also encoded by other nucleotide sequences in the sample. The chain has TRBV19 and TRBJ1-1; tentatively, D is TRBD1 (6 bases). V lost 4 bases and J 1 base, leaving 13 bases between the germline ends. This CDR3 contains 15 residues. CDR1 is LNHDA and CDR2 is SQIVND in the germline V gene (reference sequence). The chain's CDR3 is CASSTPGQRNTEAFF. The CDR3 DNA follows: TGTGCCAGTAGTACACCGGGACAAAGGAACACTGAAGCTTTCTTT.

This clone was counted only a few times. This chain uses TRBV7-3 with TRBJ2-1; 8 bases align to TRBD2. Germline CDR1 and CDR2: SGHTA and FQGTGA. The V segment lost 4 bases and the J segment 3 bases; nucleotides outside the gene matches: 5. CDR3 length: 15 residues. The CDR3 region is CASSYLAGDYNEQFF. Written as DNA, the CDR3 is TGTGCCAGCAGCTATCTAGCGGGCGACTACAATGAGCAGTTCTTC.

The CDR3 DNA reads TGTGCCAGCAGTTTATATATCGCCGGGGAGCTGTTTTTT. Translation gives CASSLYIAGELFF. This chain links TRBV27 with TRBJ2-2, with D unresolved. Germline loops: CDR1 MNHEY, CDR2 SMNVEV (reference sequence). V was pared by 1 base and J by 6 bases, with 6 bases between. The CDR3 runs to 13 residues.

The chain couples TRBV28 to TRBJ2-1; 9 bases match TRBD1. V shed 7 bases, J shed 1 base, and the junction held 8 bases outside the gene matches. The CDR3 runs to 16 residues. The germline V gene encodes CDR1 MDHEN and CDR2 SYDVKM. The CDR3 protein is CASTPTGGRSYNEQFF. DNA of the CDR3: TGTGCCAGCACCCCGACAGGGGGGAGGTCCTACAATGAGCAGTTCTTC.

The chain employs TRBV27 and TRBJ2-7; a possible D gene is TRBD1 (5 bases). The V end lost 5 bases, the J end lost 2 bases, and 16 bases lay between the germline ends. The CDR3 covers 15 residues. Germline CDR1 reads MNHEY; CDR2 reads SMNVEV (reference sequence). The CDR3 reads CASSHRQTLTYEQYF. CDR3 sequence (DNA): TGTGCCAGCAGTCACAGACAGACGCTCACCTACGAGCAGTACTTC.